Listed here are 18 T cell receptor beta chains from one sample, sequenced in a study of T cells in localized non-small cell lung cancer. Clones were read by immunoSEQ multiplex PCR, and TCRdb kept only the in-frame ones, dropping some. The sample lists over 65,000 clones, approximately 84% occurring once. Sequencing used peripheral blood, obtained before any cancer treatment. These receptors were taken from a female donor over 55 with stage I lung adenocarcinoma.

In its sample, this clone is medium-sized. The chain joins TRBV7-2 to TRBJ2-7, with D possibly called TRBD1 or TRBD2 (5 bases each). CDR1 SGHTA and CDR2 FQGNSA come from the germline V gene. V was shortened by 4 bases and J by 6 bases, with 7 bases between the two germline ends. The length of the CDR3 is 11 residues. The CDR3 protein is CASSSGGEQYF. The CDR3 DNA is TGTGCCAGCAGCTCTGGGGGCGAGCAGTACTTC.

The chain joins TRBV2 to TRBJ2-5; D is perhaps TRBD2 (7 bases). Germline V gene lookup returns CDR1 SNHLY and CDR2 FYNNEI. This CDR3 region has 14 residues. Between the trimmed V and J ends, which lost 7 bases and 7 bases, there was a span of 19 bases. This CDR3 reads CASNGLGGSGTQYF. The CDR3 nucleotides read TGTGCCAGCAACGGACTAGGGGGGTCGGGGACCCAGTACTTC.

The CDR3 DNA reads as TGTGCCATCACTCCGACAGGGAAGGCAGATACGCAGTATTTT. This encodes CAITPTGKADTQYF. This chain joins TRBV10-3 and TRBJ2-3; 7 bases align to TRBD1. J was trimmed by 4 bases and V by 7 bases; bases with no gene match: 8. The CDR3 is made up of 14 amino acids. Germline loops: CDR1 ENHRY, CDR2 SYGVKD.

The chain is built from TRBV2 and TRBJ1-3; TRBD1 matches at 12 bases. The CDR3 totals 16 residues. The germline V gene has CDR1 SNHLY and CDR2 FYNNEI. V lost 7 bases, J lost 6 bases, and 10 bases stayed unmatched. The CDR3 coding sequence is TGTGCCAGCATTCGGGACAGGGGGCCAGTCAAAAACACCATATATTTT. Translation: CASIRDRGPVKNTIYF.

The CDR3 DNA follows: TGTGCCAGCAGTAACTCCGGGACAGGGGGCAATCGCTACACCTTC. Protein product: CASSNSGTGGNRYTF. The rearrangement joins TRBV2 to TRBJ1-2, with 12 bases lining up with TRBD1. This CDR3 is built from 15 residues. The J segment lost 9 bases and the V segment lost 5 bases, leaving 10 bases of the junction unmatched. CDR1 SNHLY and CDR2 FYNNEI come from the germline V gene.

J is TRBJ2-1 and V is TRBV7-8; 11 nucleotides line up with TRBD2. The CDR3 has 15 residues. The germline V gene encodes CDR1 SGHVS and CDR2 FQNEAQ. The V gene end was trimmed by 5 bases and the J gene end by 8 bases; junction bases not matched to a gene: 8. The CDR3 DNA follows: TGTGCCAGCAGCATAACTAGCGGGAGCTGGCATGAGCAGTTCTTC. As protein: CASSITSGSWHEQFF.

The V call is TRBV4-3, the J call TRBJ1-6, with no clear D. Deletions cut 4 bases from V and 7 bases from J, with 17 bases between. The CDR3 is 16 amino acids. Per germline, CDR1 LGHNA and CDR2 YSLEER. CDR3 DNA: TGCGCCAGCAGCCCGAGGGCTGCTCATTCGAATTCACCCCTCCACTTT. Its translation is CASSPRAAHSNSPLHF.

The V gene is TRBV5-1, the J gene TRBJ2-3, with D hard to call. Trimming left V 4 bases short and J 1 base short, with 10 bases between. The CDR3 runs to 14 residues. CDR1 is SGHRS and CDR2 is YFSETQ in the germline V gene. CDR3 nucleotides: TGCGCCAGCAGCCCGAACGACGGCACAGATACGCAGTATTTT. Amino acids: CASSPNDGTDTQYF.

The V and J genes are TRBV6-5 and TRBJ2-5, with 7 bases matching TRBD1. The CDR3 totals 14 residues. Per the germline V gene, CDR1 is MNHEY and CDR2 is SVGAGI. V was clipped by 6 bases and J by 2 bases; unmatched bases: 6. The CDR3 nucleotides read TGTGCCAGCAGCCACCAGGGGGTTCAAGAGACCCAGTACTTC. As protein: CASSHQGVQETQYF.

This chain joins TRBV6-1 and TRBJ1-5; the D is unclear. Germline V gives CDR1 MNHNS, CDR2 SASEGT. The CDR3 extends over 13 amino acids. The germline V and J ends were trimmed by 1 base and 5 bases, with 6 bases remaining between them. CDR3: CASSEGRHQPQHF. The CDR3 DNA follows: TGTGCCAGCAGTGAAGGGCGGCATCAGCCCCAGCATTTT.

In this sample, this clone turned up a few times. V and J are TRBV9 and TRBJ1-2; 8 nucleotides agree with TRBD1. V lost 2 bases and J lost 7; bases outside the gene matches: 4. This CDR3 is built from 13 residues. Per germline, CDR1 SGDLS and CDR2 YYNGEE. The CDR3 sequence: CASSVTGDRGYTF. Here the CDR3 DNA reads TGTGCCAGCAGCGTGACAGGGGATCGTGGCTACACCTTC. The full variable domain, with the rest looked up from reference TRBV9 and TRBJ1-2, is DSGVTQTPKHLITATGQRVTLRCSPRSGDLSVYWYQQSLDQGLQFLIQYYNGEERAKGNILERFSAQQFPDLHSELNLSSLELGDSALYFCASSVTGDRGYTFGSGTRLTVV.

The CDR3 nucleotides read TGTGCCAGCAGGGTGGGACCACTCTACGAGCAGTACTTC. It is translated as CASRVGPLYEQYF. This chain connects TRBV27 to TRBJ2-7, with D perhaps matching TRBD1 or TRBD2 (5 bases each). Germline V lookup: CDR1 MNHEY, CDR2 SMNVEV (reference sequence). The CDR3 loop spans 13 amino acids. V lost 6 bases, J lost 3 bases, and 12 bases lay in between.

This clone has a single count. The chain has TRBV5-8 and TRBJ2-7, with a tentative D call TRBD1 (5 bases). The germline V and J ends were trimmed by 2 bases and 5 bases, with 14 bases remaining between them. This CDR3 spans 14 amino acids. Germline values: CDR1 SGHTS, CDR2 YDEGEE. Written as DNA, the CDR3 is TGTGCCAGCAGCTTCCGGACAACGGTCGACGAGCAGTACTTC. Protein product: CASSFRTTVDEQYF.

The chain carries TRBV2 and TRBJ2-5; TRBD2 matches at 10 bases. After removal of 6 bases from V and 4 bases from J, the junction contained 5 bases not matched to a gene. CDR1 and CDR2 from the germline V gene are SNHLY and FYNNEI. CDR3 length: 14 residues. CDR3 region: CASSPLAGVETQYF. The CDR3 bases are TGTGCCAGCAGCCCTCTAGCGGGAGTAGAGACCCAGTACTTC. Looking up the rest from reference TRBV2 and TRBJ2-5 gives the full variable domain: EPEVTQTPSHQVTQMGQEVILRCVPISNHLYFYWYRQILGQKVEFLVSFYNNEISEKSEIFDDQFSVERPDGSNFTLKIRSTKLEDSAMYFCASSPLAGVETQYFGPGTRLLVL.

The gene calls are TRBV29-1 and TRBJ2-7, with D possibly called TRBD1 or TRBD2 (5 bases each). Germline CDR1 is SQVTM and CDR2 is ANQGSEA. V was cut by 3 bases and J by 4 bases, with 13 bases left in between. The CDR3 consists of 13 residues. The CDR3 loop is CSVESGTGYEQYF. CDR3 in DNA: TGCAGCGTTGAGTCCGGGACGGGATACGAGCAGTACTTC.

V is TRBV2 and J is TRBJ1-3; unclear D gene. The germline gives CDR1 SNHLY, CDR2 FYNNEI. The V and J ends lost 5 bases and 2 bases respectively, with 16 bases between them. The CDR3 length is 16 residues. In DNA, the CDR3 is TGTGCCAGCAGTCCCATACGGGTCGAAGCTGGAAACACCATATATTTT. Amino acid sequence: CASSPIRVEAGNTIYF. The variable domain in full, with the rest retrieved from reference TRBV2 and TRBJ1-3, is EPEVTQTPSHQVTQMGQEVILRCVPISNHLYFYWYRQILGQKVEFLVSFYNNEISEKSEIFDDQFSVERPDGSNFTLKIRSTKLEDSAMYFCASSPIRVEAGNTIYFGEGSWLTVV.

In this sample, this clone turned up once. The V and J genes are TRBV6-4 and TRBJ2-1; 10 bases fit TRBD2. With V trimmed by 0 bases and J by 5 bases, 4 bases remained unmatched. The V gene's germline CDR1 is MRHNA and CDR2 SNTAGT. The CDR3 is made up of 16 amino acids. This CDR3 is CASSDSAAGGNNEQFF. The DNA of the CDR3 is TGTGCCAGCAGTGACTCGGCAGCGGGGGGGAACAATGAGCAGTTCTTC.

V gene TRBV4-2 combines with J gene TRBJ2-5; D is perhaps TRBD2 (5 bases). Trimming left V 0 bases short and J 5 bases short, with 13 bases between. The CDR3 is 15 residues long. Germline V gene sequence: CDR1 LGHNA, CDR2 YNFKEQ. CDR3: CASSQEWTLSETQYF. In DNA, the CDR3 is TGTGCCAGCAGCCAAGAATGGACTTTGTCGGAGACCCAGTACTTC.